The 11 T cell receptor beta chains listed next were all sequenced from one sample in a study of T cell clonotyping in hematopoietic cell transplantation. TCRdb's copy holds only in-frame clones and misses some; the assay was immunoSEQ multiplex PCR. The sample has roughly 30,000 clones; around nine tenths are singletons. The sequencing used PBMCs, collected 100 days after allogeneic stem cell transplant. Source of these receptors: a female patient aged 50-59 years who had an allogeneic stem cell transplant from a related donor, so the T cells may come from the graft donor. Some clones in this sample may be carry-over from other donors' samples.

The chain has TRBV18 and TRBJ2-7, with TRBD1 matching 7 bases. CDR1 is KGHSH, CDR2 LQKENI, per germline. This CDR3 comprises 14 residues. Germline trimming cut 3 bases from V and 3 bases from J; bases unmatched to any gene: 5. The chain's CDR3 is CASSPKGALYEQYF. DNA of the CDR3: TGTGCCAGCTCACCGAAGGGGGCGCTCTACGAGCAGTACTTC. Complete variable domain (other parts from reference TRBV18 and TRBJ2-7): NAGVMQNPRHLVRRRGQEARLRCSPMKGHSHVYWYRQLPEEGLKFMVYLQKENIIDESGMPKERFSAEFPKEGPSILRIQQVVRGDSAAYFCASSPKGALYEQYFGPGTRLTVT.

The V gene is TRBV7-2, the J gene TRBJ1-4; no firm D call. The CDR3 consists of 13 residues. Germline values: CDR1 SGHTA, CDR2 FQGNSA. V was pared by 8 bases and J by 0 bases, with 7 bases between. The CDR3 spells CASAGATNEKLFF. The DNA of the CDR3 is TGTGCCAGCGCCGGGGCAACTAATGAAAAACTGTTTTTT. Full variable domain (remainder filled in from reference TRBV7-2 and TRBJ1-4): GAGVSQSPSNKVTEKGKDVELRCDPISGHTALYWYRQSLGQGLEFLIYFQGNSAPDKSGLPSDRFSAERTGGSVSTLTIQRTQQEDSAVYLCASAGATNEKLFFGSGTQLSVL.

The chain combines TRBV6-6 with TRBJ1-2; D unresolved. With 8 bases removed from V and 6 bases from J, the gap between germline ends came to 10 bases. This CDR3 is built from 11 residues. CDR1 is MNHNY and CDR2 is SVGAGI in the germline V gene (reference sequence). CDR3 protein: CASGLAHGYTF. CDR3 DNA sequence: TGTGCCAGCGGGTTGGCCCATGGCTACACCTTC.

The chain links TRBV11-3 to TRBJ2-7, with 10 bases identical to TRBD2. Germline lookup yields CDR1 SGHNT and CDR2 YENEEA. Germline trimming cut 5 bases from V and 1 base from J; bases unmatched to any gene: 5. The CDR3 spans 15 residues. The CDR3 here is CASSPGLANSYEQYF. For the CDR3, the DNA is TGTGCCAGCAGCCCGGGACTAGCGAATTCCTACGAGCAGTACTTC.

There are a few counts of this clone. V usage is TRBV27 and J usage is TRBJ2-2; 9 bases align to TRBD2. Looked up from germline, CDR1 is MNHEY and CDR2 is SMNVEV (reference sequence). Germline trimming cut 5 bases from V and 6 bases from J; bases unmatched to any gene: 10. The CDR3 is 16 residues long. The CDR3 region has the DNA TGTGCCAGCAGTCTTGGACTAGCGAGTTTAGCCGGGGAGCTGTTTTTT. This codes for CASSLGLASLAGELFF.

The chain links TRBV4-1 to TRBJ1-1; perhaps TRBD1 as D (5 bases). The CDR3 has 15 residues. The germline gives CDR1 MGHRA, CDR2 YSYEKL. Deletions cut 0 bases from V and 4 bases from J, with 12 bases between. The CDR3 coding sequence is TGCGCCAGCAGCCAAGATCAGGGTAGGGGCACTGAAGCTTTCTTT. This gives the protein CASSQDQGRGTEAFF.

This sequence joins TRBV19 and TRBJ2-7; 8 nucleotides line up with TRBD1. Unmatched junction bases numbered 5, after V lost 7 bases and J lost 0 bases. CDR3 length equals 14 residues. From germline, CDR1 is LNHDA and CDR2 SQIVND (reference sequence). The CDR3 DNA is TGTGCCAGTAAACGACAGGGGAGCTCCTACGAGCAGTACTTC. This codes for CASKRQGSSYEQYF.

The chain carries TRBV5-6 and TRBJ1-4; D is ambiguous. Germline assignment: CDR1 SGHDT and CDR2 YYEEEE. This CDR3 comprises 14 residues. V gave up 2 bases and J gave up 6 bases, with 11 bases separating them. In nucleotides, the CDR3 is TGTGCCAGCAGCTTCGGGATTGGGGATGAAAAACTGTTTTTT. It codes for CASSFGIGDEKLFF.

V and J are TRBV4-2 and TRBJ2-7; D gene uncertain. V lost 1 base, J lost 0 bases, and 13 bases lay in between. Germline loops: CDR1 LGHNA, CDR2 YNFKEQ. The CDR3 spans 16 residues. This CDR3 reads CASSQGPQTGSYEQYF. CDR3 in DNA: TGTGCCAGCAGCCAAGGACCCCAGACCGGCTCCTACGAGCAGTACTTC.

The CDR3 DNA sequence: TGCAGCGTTTCCCGGAGTAATGAAAAACTGTTTTTT. Amino acid sequence: CSVSRSNEKLFF. The rearrangement joins TRBV29-1 to TRBJ1-4; D ambiguous. The germline V gene encodes CDR1 SQVTM and CDR2 ANQGSEA. V lost 5 bases to trimming and J lost 4 bases, with 8 bases between them. This CDR3 comprises 12 residues. Looking up the rest from reference TRBV29-1 and TRBJ1-4 gives the full variable domain: SAVISQKPSRDICQRGTSLTIQCQVDSQVTMMFWYRQQPGQSLTLIATANQGSEATYESGFVIDKFPISRPNLTFSTLTVSNMSPEDSSIYLCSVSRSNEKLFFGSGTQLSVL.

J is TRBJ1-1 and V is TRBV7-9, with unresolved D. The CDR3 consists of 11 residues. V lost 8 bases and J 3 bases, leaving 7 bases between the germline ends. Germline CDR1 and CDR2: SEHNR and FQNEAQ (reference sequence). The CDR3 loop is CASGRYTEAFF. CDR3 DNA sequence: TGTGCCAGCGGCAGGTACACTGAAGCTTTCTTT.